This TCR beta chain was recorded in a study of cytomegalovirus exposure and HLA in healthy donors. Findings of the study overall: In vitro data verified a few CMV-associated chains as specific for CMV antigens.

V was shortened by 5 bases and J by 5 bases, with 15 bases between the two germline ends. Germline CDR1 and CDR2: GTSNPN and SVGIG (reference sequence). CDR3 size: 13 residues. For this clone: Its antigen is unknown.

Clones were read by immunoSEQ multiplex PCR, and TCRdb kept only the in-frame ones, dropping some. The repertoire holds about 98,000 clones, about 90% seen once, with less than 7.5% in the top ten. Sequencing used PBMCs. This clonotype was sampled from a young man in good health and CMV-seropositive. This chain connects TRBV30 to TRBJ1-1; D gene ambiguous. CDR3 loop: CAWPRGRVTEAFF. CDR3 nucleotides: TGTGCCTGGCCCCGTGGTCGGGTAACTGAAGCTTTCTTT.